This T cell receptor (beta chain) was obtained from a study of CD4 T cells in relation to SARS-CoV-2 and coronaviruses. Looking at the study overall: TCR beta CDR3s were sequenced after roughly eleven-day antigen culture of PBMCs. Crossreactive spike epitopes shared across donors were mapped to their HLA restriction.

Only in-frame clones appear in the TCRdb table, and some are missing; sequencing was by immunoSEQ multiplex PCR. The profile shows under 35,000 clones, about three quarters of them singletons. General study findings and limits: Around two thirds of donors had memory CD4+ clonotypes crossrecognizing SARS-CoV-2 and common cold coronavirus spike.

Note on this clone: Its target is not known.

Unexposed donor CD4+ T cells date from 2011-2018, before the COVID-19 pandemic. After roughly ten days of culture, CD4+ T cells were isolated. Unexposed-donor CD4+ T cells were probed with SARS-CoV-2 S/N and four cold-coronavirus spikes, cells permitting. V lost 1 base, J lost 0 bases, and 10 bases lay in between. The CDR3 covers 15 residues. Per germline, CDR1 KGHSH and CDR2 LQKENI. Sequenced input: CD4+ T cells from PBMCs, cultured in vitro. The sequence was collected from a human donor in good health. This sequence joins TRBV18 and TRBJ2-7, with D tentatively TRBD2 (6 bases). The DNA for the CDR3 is TGTGCCAGCTCACCACTGCGGGACGGCTCCTACGAGCAGTACTTC. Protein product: CASSPLRDGSYEQYF.